A single sample gave rise to the 8 T cell receptor beta chains below, sequenced in a study of blood T cell repertoires in COVID-19. Using immunoSEQ multiplex PCR, the repertoire was profiled, and TCRdb retains in-frame clones only, with some absent. The sample holds fewer than 300,000 clones, almost 85% seen once. The sequenced sample was peripheral blood. The origin of the receptors is a man aged 50 or older with active or convalescent COVID-19.

This chain links TRBV4-2 with TRBJ2-1, with TRBD2 identical over 11 bases. The germline CDR1 and CDR2 sequences are LGHNA and YNFKEQ. V shed 0 bases and J 12 bases; nucleotides not matched to a gene: 16. CDR3 length equals 18 residues. CDR3 amino acids: CASSQEVAGGPSHYRQFF. CDR3 bases: TGTGCCAGCAGCCAAGAGGTAGCGGGAGGGCCATCCCATTATCGGCAGTTCTTC.

This chain links TRBV2 with TRBJ2-1; 8 bases match TRBD2. The CDR3 is 15 amino acids. Losses at the gene ends were 7 bases for V and 10 bases for J; bases not matched to a gene: 15. Per germline, CDR1 SNHLY and CDR2 FYNNEI. The CDR3 nucleotides are TGTGCCAGCAAACGGAGCGGGAGAAATGAAGGGGAGCAGTTCTTC. It yields the protein CASKRSGRNEGEQFF.

V is TRBV3-1 (or the pseudogene TRBV3-2) and J is TRBJ1-2, with 10 bases that match TRBD1. V shed 2 bases and J 3 bases; nucleotides not matched to a gene: 9. The germline V gene encodes CDR1 LGHDT and CDR2 YNNKEL (reference sequence). This CDR3 is 17 amino acids long. The CDR3 loop is CASSQPTGGQGHYGYTF. CDR3 DNA sequence: TGTGCCAGCAGCCAACCAACGGGGGGACAGGGGCACTATGGCTACACCTTC.

The V call is TRBV5-6, the J call TRBJ1-4; 7 nucleotides match TRBD1. V shed 1 base, J shed 7 bases, and the junction held 4 bases outside the gene matches. This CDR3 comprises 14 residues. Germline-derived CDR1 and CDR2 are SGHDT and YYEEEE. The chain's CDR3 is CASSLPGGSEKLFF. Here the CDR3 DNA reads TGTGCCAGCAGCTTGCCAGGGGGTAGTGAAAAACTGTTTTTT.

This chain links TRBV9 with TRBJ2-3; 7 bases match TRBD1. The length of the CDR3 is 13 residues. Germline V gene sequence: CDR1 SGDLS, CDR2 YYNGEE. V dropped 3 bases and J dropped 5; count of bases not matched to a gene: 3. This CDR3 is CASSGQGKDTQYF. DNA of the CDR3: TGTGCCAGCAGCGGACAGGGAAAAGATACGCAGTATTTT.

This chain connects TRBV7-8 to TRBJ2-7; TRBD2 matches 7 bases. V dropped 5 bases and J dropped 4; count of bases not matched to a gene: 8. The CDR3 is 14 amino acids. Germline-derived CDR1 and CDR2 are SGHVS and FQNEAQ. CDR3 amino acids: CASSLGLVSYEQYF. The CDR3 DNA follows: TGTGCCAGCAGCCTCGGACTAGTATCTTACGAGCAGTACTTC.

The chain couples TRBV6-5 to TRBJ2-7; 8 bases are a match to TRBD2. J lost 2 bases, V lost 5 bases, and 5 bases had no gene match. CDR3 size: 14 residues. Germline values: CDR1 MNHEY, CDR2 SVGAGI. CDR3 sequence (DNA): TGTGCCAGCAGTCCTTACGGGGGGGCCTACGAGCAGTACTTC. It specifies CASSPYGGAYEQYF.

The V gene is TRBV3-1 (or the pseudogene TRBV3-2), the J gene TRBJ2-3, with D possibly being TRBD2 (6 bases). The CDR3 is made up of 13 amino acids. Per germline, CDR1 LGHDT and CDR2 YNNKEL (reference sequence). The germline V and J ends were trimmed by 4 bases and 3 bases, with 8 bases remaining between them. CDR3 in amino acids: CASSRGGTDTQYF. The CDR3, as DNA: TGTGCCAGCAGCCGCGGAGGGACAGATACGCAGTATTTT.